This T cell receptor (beta chain) is from a study of response to subunit inactivated influenza vaccine. TCRdb redid the calling of the RT-PCR reads with MiXCR, one entry per CDR3 protein. The sample gives roughly 760,000 distinct CDR3 sequences, less than 25% of which show up once; roughly a tenth is in the top ten. Specimen: PBMCs from blood, collected roughly 5 days after vaccination. The receptor was isolated from a man aged 50 to 60 who received an inactivated influenza vaccine.

CDR3 sequence reads: CASSYSGSTNTGELFF. The CDR3 region has the DNA TGTGCCAGCAGTTACTCGGGCAGCACGAACACCGGGGAGCTGTTTTTT. The chain couples TRBV6-5 to TRBJ2-2, with D uncertain. Trimming shortened V by 0 bases and J by 0 bases, and 8 bases separated the two germline ends. The CDR3 covers 16 residues. Germline V gene sequence: CDR1 MNHEY, CDR2 SVGAGI.